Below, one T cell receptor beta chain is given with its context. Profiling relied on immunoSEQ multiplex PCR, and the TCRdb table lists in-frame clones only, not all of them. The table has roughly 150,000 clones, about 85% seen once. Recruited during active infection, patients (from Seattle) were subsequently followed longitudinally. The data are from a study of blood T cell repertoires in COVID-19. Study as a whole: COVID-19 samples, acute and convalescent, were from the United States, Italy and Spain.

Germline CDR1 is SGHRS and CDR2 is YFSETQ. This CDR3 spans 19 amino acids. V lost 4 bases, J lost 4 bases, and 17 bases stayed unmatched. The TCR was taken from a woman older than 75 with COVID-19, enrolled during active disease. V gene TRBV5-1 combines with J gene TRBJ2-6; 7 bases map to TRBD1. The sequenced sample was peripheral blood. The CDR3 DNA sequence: TGCGCCAGCAGCCTAACCGCCCAAGGGGGCGCGGTAGGGGCCAACGTCCTGACTTTC. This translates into CASSLTAQGGAVGANVLTF.